Listed here are 5 T cell receptor beta chains from one sample, sequenced in a study of blood T cell repertoires in COVID-19. Generated by immunoSEQ multiplex PCR, the TCRdb table keeps only in-frame clones and is missing some. Here the sample spans tens of thousands of clones, 85% to 90% being singletons. Sequencing was done on a sample of PBMCs or T cells enriched from blood (not recorded which). The receptors originated from a woman in her thirties or forties who had recovered from COVID-19.

This clone was observed a single time. This chain's CDR3 is CSASAGGLSYNEQFF. DNA for the CDR3: TGCAGTGCTAGTGCGGGGGGACTCTCCTACAATGAGCAGTTCTTC. V gene TRBV20-1 combines with J gene TRBJ2-1; 8 bases align to TRBD2. Germline loops: CDR1 DFQATT, CDR2 SNEGSKA (reference sequence). This CDR3 region has 15 residues. The V gene end was trimmed by 3 bases and the J gene end by 0 bases; junction bases not matched to a gene: 4.

The chain uses TRBV6-5 and TRBJ1-1, with a weak D call TRBD1 (6 bases). V lost 10 bases and J 1 base, leaving 16 bases between the germline ends. CDR1 is MNHEY and CDR2 is SVGAGI in the germline V gene. This CDR3 contains 14 residues. CDR3 in DNA: TGTGCCACTCTCAGGGGACCCCCGAACACTGAAGCTTTCTTT. Translated, it gives CATLRGPPNTEAFF.

The chain has TRBV5-1 and TRBJ1-2; D is perhaps TRBD1 (6 bases). The CDR3 length is 15 residues. Germline lookup yields CDR1 SGHRS and CDR2 YFSETQ. The V and J ends lost 2 bases and 4 bases respectively, with 15 bases between them. CDR3 DNA: TGCGCCAGCAGCTTAGGGCCAGGGGAATCCTATGGCTACACCTTC. This translates into CASSLGPGESYGYTF.

The chain combines TRBV13 with TRBJ2-7; D remains unclear. The germline V gene has CDR1 PRHDT and CDR2 FYEKMQ (reference sequence). Deletions cut 0 bases from V and 0 bases from J, with 9 bases between. The CDR3 spans 15 residues. The CDR3 DNA reads TGTGCCAGCAGCTTAGGCCGTGCAGTCTCCTACGAGCAGTACTTC. Amino acids: CASSLGRAVSYEQYF.

This clone was observed once. The chain is built from TRBV3-1 (or the pseudogene TRBV3-2) and TRBJ1-3; D is unresolved. The CDR3 runs to 14 residues. Deletions cut 6 bases from V and 0 bases from J, with 9 bases between. CDR1 is LGHDT and CDR2 is YNNKEL in the germline V gene (reference sequence). The CDR3 protein is CASSPSRSGNTIYF. DNA for the CDR3: TGTGCCAGCAGTCCTTCCCGCTCTGGAAACACCATATATTTT.